A selection of T cell receptor beta chains follows, all from one sample in a study of identical twins. In TCRdb, the 5' RACE reads were re-called with MiXCR into one record per CDR3 protein. Of about 570,000 distinct CDR3 sequences listed, 9% to 10% are singletons. These data were likewise used in another study, on yellow fever vaccine responses in identical twins.

The sample taken for sequencing was PBMCs. Source of these receptors: a woman under 30 in good health. CDR3s include the opening cysteine and the closing phenylalanine or tryptophan. A D gene is named only where the DNA matches it firmly. Not every row has a clone size; where given, it reads once, few, many or a size class.

clone_size: few; j_call: TRBJ2-7; v_call: TRBV6-4; d_call: .; cdr3_aa: CASSEVPAYEQYF; cdr3_nt: TGTGCCAGCAGTGAGGTGCCAGCCTACGAGCAGTACTTC
clone_size: .; j_call: TRBJ2-7; v_call: TRBV10-3; d_call: TRBD2; cdr3_aa: CAIRGTSGYYEQYF; cdr3_nt: TGTGCCATCAGGGGGACTAGCGGGTACTACGAGCAGTACTTC
clone_size: few; j_call: TRBJ2-1; v_call: TRBV15; d_call: .; cdr3_aa: CATTNSRFRYEQFF; cdr3_nt: TGTGCCACTACCAACAGTAGATTTCGGTATGAGCAGTTCTTC
clone_size: .; j_call: TRBJ2-5; v_call: TRBV10-2; d_call: TRBD1; cdr3_aa: CASSESTGKTQYF; cdr3_nt: TGCGCCAGCAGTGAGTCGACAGGGAAGACCCAGTACTTC
clone_size: .; j_call: TRBJ2-1; v_call: TRBV5-1; d_call: .; cdr3_aa: CASSWTSDSSYNEQFF; cdr3_nt: TGCGCCAGCAGCTGGACTTCGGACAGCTCCTACAATGAGCAGTTCTTC
clone_size: .; j_call: TRBJ2-1; v_call: TRBV14; d_call: .; cdr3_aa: CASSQPQGRLSIEQFF; cdr3_nt: TGTGCCAGCAGCCAACCACAGGGGAGGCTATCGATTGAGCAGTTCTTC
clone_size: few; j_call: TRBJ1-2; v_call: TRBV29-1; d_call: TRBD1; cdr3_aa: CSVEDRVTGVSNYGYTF; cdr3_nt: TGCAGCGTTGAAGATCGGGTGACAGGGGTTTCCAACTATGGCTACACCTTC
clone_size: .; j_call: TRBJ2-7; v_call: TRBV7-9; d_call: .; cdr3_aa: CASSLNQDPQGLYEQYF; cdr3_nt: TGTGCCAGCAGCCTCAATCAGGACCCCCAAGGGTTGTACGAGCAGTACTTC
clone_size: few; j_call: TRBJ2-7; v_call: TRBV27; d_call: TRBD2; cdr3_aa: CASSTGTSGGPYEQYF; cdr3_nt: TGTGCCAGCAGTACTGGGACTAGCGGTGGACCCTACGAGCAGTACTTC
clone_size: .; j_call: TRBJ2-5; v_call: TRBV30; d_call: .; cdr3_aa: CAWSAGITLGETQYF; cdr3_nt: TGTGCCTGGAGTGCGGGGATCACCCTGGGGGAGACCCAGTACTTC
clone_size: many; j_call: TRBJ2-3; v_call: TRBV4-2; d_call: .; cdr3_aa: CASSQEVSYTQYF; cdr3_nt: TGTGCCAGCAGCCAAGAAGTTTCTTATACGCAGTATTTT
clone_size: few; j_call: TRBJ2-7; v_call: TRBV5-1; d_call: .; cdr3_aa: CASSNTWGQEQYF; cdr3_nt: TGCGCCAGCAGCAATACATGGGGGCAAGAGCAGTACTTC
clone_size: .; j_call: TRBJ2-2; v_call: TRBV12-3/TRBV12-4; d_call: .; cdr3_aa: CASSLRRPASGTGELFF; cdr3_nt: TGTGCCAGCAGTTTAAGGAGGCCCGCCTCCGGCACCGGGGAGCTGTTTTTT
clone_size: few; j_call: TRBJ2-7; v_call: TRBV19; d_call: TRBD2; cdr3_aa: CASSMTGTSSEQYF; cdr3_nt: TGTGCCAGTAGTATGACAGGGACTAGCTCCGAGCAGTACTTC
clone_size: .; j_call: TRBJ2-5; v_call: TRBV5-5; d_call: TRBD2; cdr3_aa: CASSLASGVQETQYF; cdr3_nt: TGTGCCAGCAGCTTGGCTAGCGGGGTACAAGAGACCCAGTACTTC
clone_size: few; j_call: TRBJ2-1; v_call: TRBV7-8; d_call: .; cdr3_aa: CATIPPSRFYNEQFF; cdr3_nt: TGTGCCACCATACCTCCATCACGATTCTACAATGAGCAGTTCTTC
clone_size: many; j_call: TRBJ1-2; v_call: TRBV12-3/TRBV12-4; d_call: .; cdr3_aa: CASSWAQTNYGYTF; cdr3_nt: TGTGCCAGCAGTTGGGCCCAAACTAACTATGGCTACACCTTC
clone_size: once; j_call: TRBJ2-7; v_call: TRBV10-1; d_call: .; cdr3_aa: CASSERTQPYEQYF; cdr3_nt: TGCGCCAGCAGTGAGAGGACCCAACCTTACGAGCAGTACTTC
clone_size: many; j_call: TRBJ2-1; v_call: TRBV7-9; d_call: TRBD2; cdr3_aa: CASSPGLAGGGNEQFF; cdr3_nt: TGTGCCAGCAGCCCGGGACTAGCGGGGGGTGGTAATGAGCAGTTCTTC
clone_size: many; j_call: TRBJ2-5; v_call: TRBV24-1; d_call: TRBD1; cdr3_aa: CATSNSGGETQYF; cdr3_nt: TGTGCCACCAGTAACTCAGGGGGAGAGACCCAGTACTTC
clone_size: few; j_call: TRBJ1-2; v_call: TRBV7-2; d_call: TRBD1; cdr3_aa: CASRLTGGGYGYTF; cdr3_nt: TGTGCCAGCAGACTGACAGGGGGCGGCTATGGCTACACCTTC
clone_size: .; j_call: TRBJ2-1; v_call: TRBV7-9; d_call: TRBD1; cdr3_aa: CASSSVGWDRRYNEQFF; cdr3_nt: TGTGCCAGCAGCTCGGTGGGCTGGGACAGGAGATACAATGAGCAGTTCTTC
clone_size: .; j_call: TRBJ2-7; v_call: TRBV6-2/TRBV6-3; d_call: .; cdr3_aa: CASSYAHYEQYF; cdr3_nt: TGTGCCAGCAGTTACGCCCACTACGAGCAGTACTTC
clone_size: few; j_call: TRBJ2-5; v_call: TRBV10-3; d_call: .; cdr3_aa: CAISGYPYQETQYF; cdr3_nt: TGTGCCATCAGTGGGTACCCGTACCAAGAGACCCAGTACTTC
clone_size: .; j_call: TRBJ2-7; v_call: TRBV6-5; d_call: TRBD1; cdr3_aa: CASSNSQGAPYEQYF; cdr3_nt: TGTGCCAGCAGTAACTCACAGGGGGCTCCGTACGAGCAGTACTTC
clone_size: many; j_call: TRBJ2-5; v_call: TRBV7-2; d_call: .; cdr3_aa: CASSLAVGGAQKYF; cdr3_nt: TGTGCCAGCAGCTTAGCCGTTGGGGGAGCCCAAAAGTACTTC
clone_size: few; j_call: TRBJ2-1; v_call: TRBV3-1; d_call: .; cdr3_aa: CASSLPTGAWDNEQFF; cdr3_nt: TGTGCCAGCAGCCTACCCACGGGGGCGTGGGACAATGAGCAGTTCTTC
clone_size: few; j_call: TRBJ1-1; v_call: TRBV6-5; d_call: .; cdr3_aa: CASSLGQGFEAFF; cdr3_nt: TGTGCCAGCAGTTTAGGCCAGGGGTTTGAAGCTTTCTTT
clone_size: many; j_call: TRBJ1-1; v_call: TRBV29-1; d_call: .; cdr3_aa: CSVHLGNTEAFF; cdr3_nt: TGCAGCGTCCATTTAGGGAACACTGAAGCTTTCTTT
clone_size: many; j_call: TRBJ1-2; v_call: TRBV5-4; d_call: TRBD1; cdr3_aa: CASSFRTGGSGGYTF; cdr3_nt: TGTGCCAGCAGCTTTAGGACAGGGGGTAGCGGTGGCTACACCTTC